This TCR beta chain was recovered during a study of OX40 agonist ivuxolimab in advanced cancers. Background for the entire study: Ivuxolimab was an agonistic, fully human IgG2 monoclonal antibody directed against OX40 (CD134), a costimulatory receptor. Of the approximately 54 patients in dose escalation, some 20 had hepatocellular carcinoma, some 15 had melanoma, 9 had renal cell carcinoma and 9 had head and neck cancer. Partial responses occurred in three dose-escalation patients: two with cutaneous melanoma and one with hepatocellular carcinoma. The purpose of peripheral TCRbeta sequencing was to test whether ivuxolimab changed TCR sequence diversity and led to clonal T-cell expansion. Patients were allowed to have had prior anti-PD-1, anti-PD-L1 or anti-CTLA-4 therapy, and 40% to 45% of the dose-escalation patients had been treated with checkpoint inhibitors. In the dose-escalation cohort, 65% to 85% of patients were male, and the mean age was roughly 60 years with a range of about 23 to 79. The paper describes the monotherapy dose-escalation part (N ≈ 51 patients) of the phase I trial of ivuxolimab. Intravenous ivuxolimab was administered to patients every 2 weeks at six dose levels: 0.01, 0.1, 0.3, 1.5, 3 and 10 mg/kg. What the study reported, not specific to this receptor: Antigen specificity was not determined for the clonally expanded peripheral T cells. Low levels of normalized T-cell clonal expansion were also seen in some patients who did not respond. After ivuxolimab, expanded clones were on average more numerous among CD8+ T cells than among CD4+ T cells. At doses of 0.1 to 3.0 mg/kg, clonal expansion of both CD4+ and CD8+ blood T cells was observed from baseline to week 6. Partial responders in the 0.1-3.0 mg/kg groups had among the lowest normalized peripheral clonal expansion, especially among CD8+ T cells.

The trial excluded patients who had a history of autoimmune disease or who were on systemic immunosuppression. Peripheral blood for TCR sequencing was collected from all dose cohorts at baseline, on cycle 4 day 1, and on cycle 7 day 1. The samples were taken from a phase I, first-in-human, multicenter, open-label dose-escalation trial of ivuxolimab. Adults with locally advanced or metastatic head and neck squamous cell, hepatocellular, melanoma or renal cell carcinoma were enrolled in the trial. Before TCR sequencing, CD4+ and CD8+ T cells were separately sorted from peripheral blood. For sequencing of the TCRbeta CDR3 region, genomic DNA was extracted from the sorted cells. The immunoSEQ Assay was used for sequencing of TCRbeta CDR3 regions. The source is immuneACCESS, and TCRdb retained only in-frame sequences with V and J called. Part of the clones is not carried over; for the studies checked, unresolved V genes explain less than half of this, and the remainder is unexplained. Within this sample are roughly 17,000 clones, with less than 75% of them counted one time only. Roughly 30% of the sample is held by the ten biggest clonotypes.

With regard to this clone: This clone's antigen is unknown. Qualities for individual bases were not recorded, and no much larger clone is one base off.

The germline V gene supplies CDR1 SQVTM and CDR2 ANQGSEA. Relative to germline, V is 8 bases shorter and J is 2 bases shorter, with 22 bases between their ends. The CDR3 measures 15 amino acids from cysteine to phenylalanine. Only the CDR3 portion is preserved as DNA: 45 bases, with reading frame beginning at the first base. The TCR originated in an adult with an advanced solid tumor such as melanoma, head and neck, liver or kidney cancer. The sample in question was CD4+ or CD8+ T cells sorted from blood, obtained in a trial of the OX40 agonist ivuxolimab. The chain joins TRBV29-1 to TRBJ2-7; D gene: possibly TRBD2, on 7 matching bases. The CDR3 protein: CSPMGGTKMAYEQYF. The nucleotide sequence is TGCAGCCCGATGGGGGGGACAAAGATGGCCTACGAGCAGTACTTC.